The rows below give T cell receptor beta chains drawn from one sample of a study of blood T cells in healthy people across ages. MiXCR, run by TCRdb on the 5' RACE reads, gives a single entry per CDR3 protein. The data show 750,000 to 950,000 distinct CDR3 sequences, with roughly 28% seen just once and around 9.6% held by the top ten. The sample was also linked to a second study, of T cells of mothers and their children.

Sequencing used blood. The receptors originated from a middle-aged woman in good health. Both conserved end residues are part of each CDR3. The D gene is left open where the match is weak. Part of the rows lack a size; the others show once, few, many or a class for expanded clones.

DNA: TGCGCCAGCAGCCAAGAGCGCACTACTGATACGCAGTATTTT
CDR3: CASSQERTTDTQYF
D: -
size: few
V: TRBV4-3
J: TRBJ2-3

DNA: TGTGCCAGCAGCCCAGTCGGGGCGGGGAGCACAGATACGCAGTATTTT
CDR3: CASSPVGAGSTDTQYF
D: -
size: many
V: TRBV27
J: TRBJ2-3

DNA: TGTGCCAGCAGTTTAAGTATTGGAGCGGGGGAGTACCAAGAGACCCAGTACTTC
CDR3: CASSLSIGAGEYQETQYF
D: TRBD2
size: few
V: TRBV28
J: TRBJ2-5

DNA: TGTGCGACACGGGGGACGAACACTGAAGCTTTCTTT
CDR3: CATRGTNTEAFF
D: -
size: few
V: TRBV2
J: TRBJ1-1

DNA: TGTGCCAGCAGTCCACAGGGGTACACTGAAGCTTTCTTT
CDR3: CASSPQGYTEAFF
D: TRBD1
size: many
V: TRBV27
J: TRBJ1-1

DNA: TGCGCCAGCAGCTTGCAGGGGAGGGGCGCAGATACGCAGTATTTT
CDR3: CASSLQGRGADTQYF
D: -
size: few
V: TRBV5-1
J: TRBJ2-3

DNA: TGCAGTGCAAGAGGGGACAGGGGGGCCAAAAACATTCAGTACTTC
CDR3: CSARGDRGAKNIQYF
D: TRBD1
size: -
V: TRBV20-1
J: TRBJ2-4

DNA: TGTGCCAGCAGTCCCAGCGAAGCACTGGAGACCCAGTACTTC
CDR3: CASSPSEALETQYF
D: -
size: -
V: TRBV25-1
J: TRBJ2-5

DNA: TGTGCCAGCAGCCCTCGGTTTTCCGGGGGTCGGACTGAAGCTTTCTTT
CDR3: CASSPRFSGGRTEAFF
D: -
size: -
V: TRBV7-3
J: TRBJ1-1

DNA: TGCGCCAGCAGCCCCGGGGGAAATAGAGGTCAGCCCCAGCATTTT
CDR3: CASSPGGNRGQPQHF
D: -
size: -
V: TRBV5-1
J: TRBJ1-5

DNA: TGTGCCAGCAGCTTACTATCAGGGCTTGGCACTGAAGCTTTCTTT
CDR3: CASSLLSGLGTEAFF
D: -
size: -
V: TRBV7-9
J: TRBJ1-1

DNA: TGCACCAGCCTAGCTGCAAATGAAAACATTCAGTACTTC
CDR3: CTSLAANENIQYF
D: -
size: -
V: TRBV28
J: TRBJ2-4

DNA: TGTGCCAGCAGTGAAGCGCTTCAGACAGGGGGGCACTATGGCTACACCTTC
CDR3: CASSEALQTGGHYGYTF
D: TRBD1
size: -
V: TRBV2
J: TRBJ1-2

DNA: TGTGCCAGCAGTAGGACAGGGGAGAGTGGCTACACCTTC
CDR3: CASSRTGESGYTF
D: TRBD1
size: -
V: TRBV6-6
J: TRBJ1-2

DNA: TGTGCCAGCAGCGGTCGGGACGACAACACCGGGGAGCTGTTTTTT
CDR3: CASSGRDDNTGELFF
D: -
size: -
V: TRBV9
J: TRBJ2-2

DNA: TGCAGTGGAGCTGGGGGCCCGGACACTGAAGCTTTCTTT
CDR3: CSGAGGPDTEAFF
D: -
size: once
V: TRBV20-1
J: TRBJ1-1

DNA: TGCGCCAGCAGTCCTGGGAGTGCAACTAATGAAAAACTGTTTTTT
CDR3: CASSPGSATNEKLFF
D: -
size: few
V: TRBV5-1
J: TRBJ1-4

DNA: TGCGCCAGCAGCTCACGGACAGGTGGTTCAGATACGCAGTATTTT
CDR3: CASSSRTGGSDTQYF
D: TRBD1
size: -
V: TRBV5-1
J: TRBJ2-3

DNA: TGTGCCAGCAGCCAGACAGGGGCCCGGGCCGGGGAGCTGTTTTTT
CDR3: CASSQTGARAGELFF
D: TRBD1
size: -
V: TRBV4-2
J: TRBJ2-2

DNA: TGCAGTGTTAAGCGAAGCACAGGGCGCAATCAGCCCCAGCATTTT
CDR3: CSVKRSTGRNQPQHF
D: -
size: few
V: TRBV20-1
J: TRBJ1-5

DNA: TGCAGTGCCGATCGGCAGGGGGCTACCTACAATGAGCAGTTCTTC
CDR3: CSADRQGATYNEQFF
D: TRBD1
size: many
V: TRBV20-1
J: TRBJ2-1

DNA: TGTGCCAGCAGTGGGGGAGGTTTTAGCAATCAGCCCCAGCATTTT
CDR3: CASSGGGFSNQPQHF
D: -
size: -
V: TRBV12-3/TRBV12-4
J: TRBJ1-5

DNA: TGTGCCAGCAGCCAAGGAGGGCGCCAAGTTTACAATGAGCAGTTCTTC
CDR3: CASSQGGRQVYNEQFF
D: -
size: -
V: TRBV3-1
J: TRBJ2-1

DNA: TGCAGTGCTAGACAGCTCACCGGGGAGCTGTTTTTT
CDR3: CSARQLTGELFF
D: -
size: few
V: TRBV20-1
J: TRBJ2-2

DNA: TGTGCCAGCAGCTTGGGTAGGGCAGATTACAATGAGCAGTTCTTC
CDR3: CASSLGRADYNEQFF
D: -
size: many
V: TRBV5-4
J: TRBJ2-1

DNA: TGTGCCAGCAGTGTGGGTGTGACAGGGCGGGATGAAAAACTGTTTTTT
CDR3: CASSVGVTGRDEKLFF
D: TRBD1
size: -
V: TRBV25-1
J: TRBJ1-4

DNA: TGTGCCAGCAGCTTAAATATTGGGAGCCGGGTTTACGAGCAGTACTTC
CDR3: CASSLNIGSRVYEQYF
D: -
size: once
V: TRBV7-8
J: TRBJ2-7

DNA: TGTGCCAGCAGAAGGACTAGCGTTCACAATGAGCAGTTCTTC
CDR3: CASRRTSVHNEQFF
D: TRBD2
size: -
V: TRBV12-3/TRBV12-4
J: TRBJ2-1

DNA: TGTGCCGGCAGCAGACAAGCCGGGGGCAATCAGCCCCAGCATTTT
CDR3: CAGSRQAGGNQPQHF
D: -
size: -
V: TRBV7-2
J: TRBJ1-5

DNA: TGTGCCAGCAATGGCCACGACACCTCGAACACTGAAGCTTTCTTT
CDR3: CASNGHDTSNTEAFF
D: -
size: -
V: TRBV6-1
J: TRBJ1-1

DNA: TGTGCCAGCAGCCAAGAAACCTTAGAGCGGGGGTACCAAGAGACCCAGTACTTC
CDR3: CASSQETLERGYQETQYF
D: TRBD2
size: -
V: TRBV3-1
J: TRBJ2-5

DNA: TGCAGTGCTAGACCGACAAGCCCGGACGGGGGAAACGGGGAGACCCAGTACTTC
CDR3: CSARPTSPDGGNGETQYF
D: -
size: -
V: TRBV20-1
J: TRBJ2-5

DNA: TGCAGTGCTTCCGGGACCATCGGGGAGACCCAGTACTTC
CDR3: CSASGTIGETQYF
D: -
size: -
V: TRBV20-1
J: TRBJ2-5

DNA: TGTGCCAGCAGTCTAACAGAGGGCTCTAACGAGCAGTACTTC
CDR3: CASSLTEGSNEQYF
D: -
size: many
V: TRBV25-1
J: TRBJ2-7

DNA: TGCAGTGCTAGGCCATGGGACAGGGCGGGAGATACGCAGTATTTT
CDR3: CSARPWDRAGDTQYF
D: TRBD1
size: -
V: TRBV20-1
J: TRBJ2-3

DNA: TGCAGTGCTGGAGATGTGGGGGGGAACATTCAGTACTTC
CDR3: CSAGDVGGNIQYF
D: TRBD2
size: -
V: TRBV20-1
J: TRBJ2-4

DNA: TGCAGTGCTAAGGAAAACTCCTACGAGCAGTACTTC
CDR3: CSAKENSYEQYF
D: -
size: -
V: TRBV20-1
J: TRBJ2-7

DNA: TGCAGTGCTAGAGCGCTGGGTCCGCCTCGTTCCTACAATGAGCAGTTCTTC
CDR3: CSARALGPPRSYNEQFF
D: -
size: many
V: TRBV20-1
J: TRBJ2-1

DNA: TGTGCCAGCAGTGCCAAGGGGACACTCAGTGACACTGAAGCTTTCTTT
CDR3: CASSAKGTLSDTEAFF
D: -
size: -
V: TRBV6-1
J: TRBJ1-1

DNA: TGTGCCAGCAGTTTACGGACAGGGAGCTCCTACGAGCAGTACTTC
CDR3: CASSLRTGSSYEQYF
D: TRBD1
size: many
V: TRBV28
J: TRBJ2-7

DNA: TGTGCCAGCAGCGCGGCGACCGACAGTTTAAGGTACGAGCAGTACTTC
CDR3: CASSAATDSLRYEQYF
D: -
size: few
V: TRBV9
J: TRBJ2-7

DNA: TGCGCCAGCAGCTCATCAGGGACAGGGGCAGATACGCAGTATTTT
CDR3: CASSSSGTGADTQYF
D: TRBD1
size: few
V: TRBV5-1
J: TRBJ2-3

DNA: TGTGCCAGCAACCACTTAGGGGGCAATCAGCCCCCGCATTTT
CDR3: CASNHLGGNQPPHF
D: TRBD1
size: -
V: TRBV12-3/TRBV12-4
J: TRBJ1-5

DNA: TGTGCCAGCAGTGAGCGGGGGGGCTCTGGGGCCAACGTCCTGACTTTC
CDR3: CASSERGGSGANVLTF
D: TRBD2
size: many
V: TRBV6-4
J: TRBJ2-6

DNA: TGTGCCAGCAGCCCTCAGCGGGCAGATACGCAGTATTTT
CDR3: CASSPQRADTQYF
D: -
size: -
V: TRBV7-2
J: TRBJ2-3

DNA: TGCAGCACCCTAGGGACAGGGGGCACTGAAGCTTTCTTT
CDR3: CSTLGTGGTEAFF
D: TRBD1
size: -
V: TRBV29-1
J: TRBJ1-1

DNA: TGTGCCAGCAGCGGGAGCTACGAGACCCAGTTCTTC
CDR3: CASSGSYETQFF
D: -
size: -
V: TRBV11-2
J: TRBJ2-1

DNA: TGTGCCAGCAACCCCGGGGAGCTTCAGTACTTC
CDR3: CASNPGELQYF
D: -
size: -
V: TRBV27
J: TRBJ2-4